These T cell receptor beta chains were read from a single sample in a study of blood T cell repertoires in COVID-19. Some clones are missing from TCRdb's copy, which holds only in-frame ones; the method was immunoSEQ multiplex PCR. The sample has approximately 230,000 clones, roughly 90% seen once. The material sequenced was PBMCs or T cells enriched from blood (not recorded which). The receptor source for this set is a woman in her twenties or thirties who had recovered from COVID-19. The CDR3 runs from the conserved cysteine through the conserved F or W. Fields, in order: CDR3 protein, CDR3 DNA, J gene, D gene, V gene. D genes are given only for firm matches.

CDR3aa: CASSVGLAFNEQYF; CDR3nt: TGTGCCAGCAGCGTAGGACTAGCGTTCAACGAGCAGTACTTC; j_gene: TRBJ2-7; d_gene: TRBD2; v_gene: TRBV9
CDR3aa: CASSQTRDTHEKLFF; CDR3nt: TGTGCCAGCAGCCAAACCCGGGACACCCATGAAAAACTGTTTTTT; j_gene: TRBJ1-4; d_gene: .; v_gene: TRBV3-1/TRBV3-2
CDR3aa: CASSQLGTGDGYTF; CDR3nt: TGTGCCAGCAGCCAACTAGGGACAGGGGATGGCTACACCTTC; j_gene: TRBJ1-2; d_gene: TRBD1; v_gene: TRBV7-3
CDR3aa: CASSKALYGDYNEQFF; CDR3nt: TGTGCCAGCAGCAAAGCCCTATACGGGGACTACAATGAGCAGTTCTTC; j_gene: TRBJ2-1; d_gene: .; v_gene: TRBV21-1
CDR3aa: CASSPGQGVTNVLTF; CDR3nt: TGCGCCAGCAGCCCGGGACAGGGGGTCACCAACGTCCTGACTTTC; j_gene: TRBJ2-6; d_gene: TRBD1; v_gene: TRBV5-1
CDR3aa: CASSQGPRGYTF; CDR3nt: TGCGCCAGCAGCCAAGGGCCCAGGGGCTACACCTTC; j_gene: TRBJ1-2; d_gene: .; v_gene: TRBV4-1
CDR3aa: CASSPGGGEHNEQFF; CDR3nt: TGTGCCAGCAGCCCCGGTGGGGGGGAACACAATGAGCAGTTCTTC; j_gene: TRBJ2-1; d_gene: TRBD2; v_gene: TRBV7-3
CDR3aa: CASSFLTSGSANEQYF; CDR3nt: TGTGCCAGCAGTTTCCTAACTAGCGGGAGTGCGAACGAGCAGTACTTC; j_gene: TRBJ2-7; d_gene: TRBD2; v_gene: TRBV28
CDR3aa: CASSLGQGGSYEQYF; CDR3nt: TGTGCCAGCAGCTTAGGACAGGGTGGGTCCTACGAGCAGTACTTC; j_gene: TRBJ2-7; d_gene: TRBD1; v_gene: TRBV11-1
CDR3aa: CASRLEGKTGVEKLFF; CDR3nt: TGTGCAAGTCGCTTAGAGGGCAAGACAGGGGTCGAAAAACTGTTTTTT; j_gene: TRBJ1-4; d_gene: .; v_gene: TRBV12-2
CDR3aa: CATVYREEAFF; CDR3nt: TGTGCCACCGTCTACAGAGAAGAAGCTTTCTTT; j_gene: TRBJ1-1; d_gene: .; v_gene: TRBV24-1
CDR3aa: CSVDTSTDTQYF; CDR3nt: TGCAGCGTCGACACTAGCACAGATACGCAGTATTTT; j_gene: TRBJ2-3; d_gene: .; v_gene: TRBV29-1